Following are 22 T cell receptor beta chains from one sample sequenced in a study of cytomegalovirus exposure and HLA in healthy donors. Use of 60 Vbeta and 13 Jbeta primers characterized the PCR. Data came from immunoSEQ multiplex PCR; TCRdb stores just in-frame clones and leaves some out. The repertoire includes 110,000 to 150,000 clones, roughly 74% of them detected once, and over 2% sits in the top ten. Sequenced material: PBMCs. These receptors originate from a woman aged 18-29 years in good health and CMV-seropositive.

The CDR3 loop is CASSLLESFNEQFF. The CDR3 coding sequence is TGCGCCAGCAGCTTGTTAGAAAGTTTTAATGAGCAGTTCTTC. The V and J genes are TRBV5-1 and TRBJ2-1, with D unresolved. CDR3 length equals 14 residues. V gave up 1 base and J gave up 7 bases, with 12 bases separating them. The germline gives CDR1 SGHRS, CDR2 YFSETQ. The entire variable domain, with the rest obtained from reference TRBV5-1 and TRBJ2-1, is as follows: KAGVTQTPRYLIKTRGQQVTLSCSPISGHRSVSWYQQTPGQGLQFLFEYFSETQRNKGNFPGRFSGRQFSNSRSEMNVSTLELGDSALYLCASSLLESFNEQFFGPGTRLTVL.

The chain has TRBV5-1 and TRBJ2-5, with a weak D call TRBD2 (5 bases). V lost 2 bases and J lost 1, with 9 bases in between. This CDR3 has 14 amino acids. Per the germline V gene, CDR1 is SGHRS and CDR2 is YFSETQ. The CDR3 bases are TGCGCCAGCAGCTTCCGAGGGTCCCAAGAGACCCAGTACTTC. This encodes CASSFRGSQETQYF.

This chain links TRBV20-1 with TRBJ2-5; D may be TRBD1 (5 bases). Germline CDR1 and CDR2: DFQATT and SNEGSKA (reference sequence). V gave up 5 bases and J gave up 4 bases, with 8 bases separating them. The CDR3 spans 11 residues. CDR3 bases: TGCAGTGCTCAGGGCCGAGAGACCCAGTACTTC. Its protein product is CSAQGRETQYF.

The V call is TRBV11-3, the J call TRBJ2-7, with TRBD1 matching 7 bases. The CDR3 has 15 amino acids. Germline trimming cut 5 bases from V and 0 bases from J; bases unmatched to any gene: 7. Germline V lookup: CDR1 SGHNT, CDR2 YENEEA. The CDR3 sequence: CASSQDRDSSYEQYF. Written as DNA, the CDR3 is TGTGCCAGCAGCCAGGACCGGGACAGCTCCTACGAGCAGTACTTC.

V is TRBV4-1 and J is TRBJ1-4; TRBD1 matches at 11 bases. With 4 bases clipped from V and 5 bases from J, the junction kept 0 bases outside the gene matches. The CDR3 sequence is 14 residues long. CDR1 is MGHRA and CDR2 is YSYEKL in the germline V gene. CDR3 region: CASSRDRGNEKLFF. The CDR3 coding sequence is TGCGCCAGCAGCCGGGACAGGGGGAATGAAAAACTGTTTTTT.

The rearrangement joins TRBV13 to TRBJ2-7, with a possible D match to TRBD2 (6 bases). Trimming took off 4 bases at V and 6 bases at J, with 10 bases between the two ends. The germline CDR1 and CDR2 sequences are PRHDT and FYEKMQ (reference sequence). The CDR3 covers 12 residues. The CDR3 is CASSSGTSEQYF. The CDR3 DNA reads as TGTGCCAGCAGCTCCGGGACTTCCGAGCAGTACTTC.

Worth noting for this clone: At one end the junction does not follow the germline gene, possibly because of a read error. This same CDR3 is encoded by further DNA sequences in the sample. This chain uses TRBV4-3 with TRBJ2-2; TRBD2 aligns across 7 bases. This CDR3 is built from 16 residues. Per germline, CDR1 LGHNA and CDR2 YSLEER. Written as DNA, the CDR3 is TGCGCCAGTAGCCAAGGTGGGGGGGCGAACACCGGGGAGCTGTTTTTT. Translated: CASSQGGGANTGELFF.

This clone was recorded once. The chain is built from TRBV18 and TRBJ1-5, with D possibly matching TRBD1 (5 bases). Deletions cut 4 bases from V and 7 bases from J, with 17 bases between. The CDR3 has 15 amino acids. Germline CDR1 KGHSH, CDR2 LQKENI. CDR3 sequence: CASSRARGEWQPQHF. The CDR3 coding sequence is TGTGCCAGCTCACGGGCTAGGGGCGAATGGCAGCCCCAGCATTTT.

The chain employs TRBV7-6 and TRBJ1-1; tentative D call: TRBD1 (5 bases). The germline V gene has CDR1 SGHVS and CDR2 FNYEAQ. CDR3 length equals 14 residues. V was trimmed by 0 bases and J by 5 bases, leaving 10 bases between them. CDR3 bases: TGTGCCAGCAGCTTAGCTGGGGCAAGGACTGAAGCTTTCTTT. Translating it yields CASSLAGARTEAFF.

V and J are TRBV9 and TRBJ1-3, with TRBD1 matching 7 bases. The CDR3 has 16 residues. Germline-derived CDR1 and CDR2 are SGDLS and YYNGEE. V lost 0 bases to trimming and J lost 0 bases; unmatched junction nucleotides: 3. CDR3 nucleotides: TGTGCCAGCAGCGTAGCTGCAGGGGGCTCTGGAAACACCATATATTTT. The encoded protein is CASSVAAGGSGNTIYF.

This chain links TRBV7-2 with TRBJ2-1; 12 nucleotides match TRBD2. The V and J ends lost 4 bases and 5 bases, in that order; junction bases with no gene match: 3. Germline V CDR1 and CDR2: SGHTA, FQGNSA. The CDR3 runs 15 residues. This chain's CDR3 is CASSSTSGSNNEQFF. CDR3 nucleotides: TGTGCCAGCAGCTCGACTAGCGGGAGCAACAATGAGCAGTTCTTC.

This clone showed up just a few times. The chain employs TRBV6-1 and TRBJ1-1; 9 bases match TRBD1. CDR1 and CDR2 from the germline V gene are MNHNS and SASEGT. The ends lost 5 bases at V and 5 bases at J; junction bases unmatched: 3. The CDR3 spans 13 residues. CDR3 DNA: TGTGCCAGCAGTAGACAGGGGGAGACTGAAGCTTTCTTT. Protein sequence: CASSRQGETEAFF.

CDR3 protein: CATRIGLSGELFF. CDR3 DNA: TGTGCCACCAGAATCGGACTGTCCGGGGAGCTGTTTTTT. J is TRBJ2-2 and V is TRBV15; D might be TRBD2 (5 bases). The germline V gene encodes CDR1 LNHNV and CDR2 YYDKDF (reference sequence). This CDR3 comprises 13 residues. V was clipped by 6 bases and J by 6 bases, with 11 bases between them.

The rearrangement joins TRBV6-5 to TRBJ2-5, with D tentatively TRBD2 (5 bases). This CDR3 has 12 residues. The V end was cut by 2 bases, the J end by 5 bases, with 6 bases between. Germline CDR1 and CDR2: MNHEY and SVGAGI. Here the CDR3 reads CASSYPGETQYF. The CDR3, as DNA: TGTGCCAGCAGTTACCCGGGGGAGACCCAGTACTTC.

This clone was seen a few times. The CDR3 nucleotides read TGTGCCAGCAGTTACGACGGGGGGCGTAACAATGAGCAGTTCTTC. Protein sequence: CASSYDGGRNNEQFF. The chain uses TRBV6-5 and TRBJ2-1; D is possibly TRBD2 (7 bases). Germline CDR1 and CDR2: MNHEY and SVGAGI. V was cut by 2 bases and J by 5 bases, with 13 bases left in between. The CDR3 has 15 residues.

The J gene is TRBJ2-1, the V gene TRBV5-1, with D hard to call. Trimming cost V 7 bases and J 0 bases, with 14 bases left between them. This CDR3 spans 15 amino acids. Germline V gene sequence: CDR1 SGHRS, CDR2 YFSETQ. The CDR3 region has the DNA TGCGCCAGCCGGTTAGATCCCGGCTCCTACAATGAGCAGTTCTTC. This translates into CASRLDPGSYNEQFF.

This chain connects TRBV6-5 to TRBJ2-7; 8 positions match TRBD1. Germline V gives CDR1 MNHEY, CDR2 SVGAGI. With V trimmed by 0 bases and J by 7 bases, 8 bases remained unmatched. This CDR3 region has 15 residues. The CDR3 spells CASSYSRDRHSEQYF. DNA of the CDR3: TGTGCCAGCAGTTACTCGAGGGACAGGCACTCGGAGCAGTACTTC.

The rearrangement uses TRBV6-1 and TRBJ1-2, with no clear D. Trimming removed 6 bases at V and 7 bases at J, with 15 bases between. Per the germline V gene, CDR1 is MNHNS and CDR2 is SASEGT. This CDR3 contains 13 residues. The CDR3 nucleotides read TGTGCCAGCAGGGAGGTAGGGCGGGGTGGCTACACCTTC. Protein: CASREVGRGGYTF.

The genes are TRBV5-1 and TRBJ2-7, with a weak D call TRBD1 (5 bases). The CDR3 runs to 17 residues. Germline V gene sequence: CDR1 SGHRS, CDR2 YFSETQ. Trimming shortened V by 0 bases and J by 3 bases, and 19 bases separated the two germline ends. CDR3 amino acids: CASSLGQGISQNYEQYF. The CDR3 DNA reads TGCGCCAGCAGCTTGGGGCAGGGTATAAGTCAAAACTACGAGCAGTACTTC. Together with reference TRBV5-1 and TRBJ2-7, the CDR3 gives the full variable domain: KAGVTQTPRYLIKTRGQQVTLSCSPISGHRSVSWYQQTPGQGLQFLFEYFSETQRNKGNFPGRFSGRQFSNSRSEMNVSTLELGDSALYLCASSLGQGISQNYEQYFGPGTRLTVT.

The V gene is TRBV28, the J gene TRBJ2-7, with TRBD1 as a possible D gene (7 bases). The CDR3 spans 14 residues. V shed 7 bases and J shed 2 bases, with 15 bases lying between them. In germline, CDR1 is MDHEN, CDR2 SYDVKM. CDR3 sequence reads: CASTRIRGAYEQYF. The CDR3, as DNA: TGTGCCAGCACCCGTATCAGGGGGGCCTACGAGCAGTACTTC.

This clone was found a few times. The gene calls are TRBV6-4 and TRBJ2-3; 9 nucleotides align to TRBD2. CDR3 size: 15 residues. Germline values: CDR1 MRHNA, CDR2 SNTAGT. V dropped 2 bases and J dropped 1; count of bases not matched to a gene: 1. The CDR3 loop reads CASSDASGGTDTQYF. In DNA, the CDR3 is TGTGCCAGCAGTGACGCTAGCGGGGGCACAGATACGCAGTATTTT.

This chain uses TRBV19 with TRBJ2-7, with TRBD1 matching 10 bases. The ends lost 6 bases at V and 0 bases at J; junction bases unmatched: 2. Germline V lookup: CDR1 LNHDA, CDR2 SQIVND (reference sequence). This CDR3 region has 14 residues. The CDR3 sequence: CASRRDRGSYEQYF. In DNA form, the CDR3 reads TGTGCCAGTAGGCGGGACAGGGGCTCCTACGAGCAGTACTTC.